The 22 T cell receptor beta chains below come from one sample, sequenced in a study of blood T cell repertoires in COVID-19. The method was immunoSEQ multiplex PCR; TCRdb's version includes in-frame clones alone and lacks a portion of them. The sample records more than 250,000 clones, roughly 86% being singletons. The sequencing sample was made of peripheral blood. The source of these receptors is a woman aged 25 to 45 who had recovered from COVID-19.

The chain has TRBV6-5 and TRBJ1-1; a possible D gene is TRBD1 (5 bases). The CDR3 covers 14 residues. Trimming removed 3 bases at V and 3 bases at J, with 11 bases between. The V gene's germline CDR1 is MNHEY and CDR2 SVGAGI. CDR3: CASSYGGVDTEAFF. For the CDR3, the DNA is TGTGCCAGCAGTTATGGGGGGGTGGACACTGAAGCTTTCTTT.

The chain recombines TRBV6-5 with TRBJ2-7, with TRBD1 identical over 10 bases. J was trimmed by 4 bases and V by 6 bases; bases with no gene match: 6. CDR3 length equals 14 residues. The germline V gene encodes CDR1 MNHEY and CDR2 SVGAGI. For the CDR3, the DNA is TGTGCCAGCAGGACAGGACAGGGGGTTTACGAGCAGTACTTC. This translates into CASRTGQGVYEQYF.

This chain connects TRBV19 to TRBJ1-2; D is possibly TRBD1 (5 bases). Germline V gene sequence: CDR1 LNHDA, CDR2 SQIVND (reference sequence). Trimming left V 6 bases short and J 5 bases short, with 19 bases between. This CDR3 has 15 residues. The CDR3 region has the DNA TGTGCCAGTAGGACCCAAGGGGATGGACAATATGGCTACACCTTC. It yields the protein CASRTQGDGQYGYTF. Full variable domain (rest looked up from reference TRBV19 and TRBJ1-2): DGGITQSPKYLFRKEGQNVTLSCEQNLNHDAMYWYRQDPGQGLRLIYYSQIVNDFQKGDIAEGYSVSREKKESFPLTVTSAQKNPTAFYLCASRTQGDGQYGYTFGSGTRLTVV.

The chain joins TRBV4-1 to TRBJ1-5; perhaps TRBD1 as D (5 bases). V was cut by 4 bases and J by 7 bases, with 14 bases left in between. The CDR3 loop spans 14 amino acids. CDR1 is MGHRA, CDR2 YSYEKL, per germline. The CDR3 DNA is TGCGCCAGCAGCCTGGAGGGGTTAGGGCAGCCCCAGCATTTT. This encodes CASSLEGLGQPQHF.

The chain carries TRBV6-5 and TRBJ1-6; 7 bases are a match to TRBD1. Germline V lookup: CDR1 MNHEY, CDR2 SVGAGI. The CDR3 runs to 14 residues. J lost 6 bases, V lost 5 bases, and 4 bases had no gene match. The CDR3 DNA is TGTGCCAGCAGTCGGGACAGCCCTAATTCACCCCTCCACTTT. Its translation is CASSRDSPNSPLHF.

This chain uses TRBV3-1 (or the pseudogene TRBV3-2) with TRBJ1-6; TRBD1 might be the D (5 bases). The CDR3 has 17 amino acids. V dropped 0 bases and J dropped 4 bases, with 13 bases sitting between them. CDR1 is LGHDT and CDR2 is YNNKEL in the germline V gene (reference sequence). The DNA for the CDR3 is TGTGCCAGCAGCCAAGAGGGGGGGACCTCATATAATTCACCCCTCCACTTT. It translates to CASSQEGGTSYNSPLHF.

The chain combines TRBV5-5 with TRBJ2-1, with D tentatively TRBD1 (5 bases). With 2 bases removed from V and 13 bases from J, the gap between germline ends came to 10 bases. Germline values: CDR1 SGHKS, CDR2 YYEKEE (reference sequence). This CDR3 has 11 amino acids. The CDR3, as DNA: TGTGCCAGCAGCTTTGGGCAGGGACAGTTCTTC. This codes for CASSFGQGQFF.

CDR3 DNA sequence: TGCGCCAGCAGCACGGGACAGGGAAAGGATGGCTACACCTTC. Residues: CASSTGQGKDGYTF. The chain links TRBV5-1 to TRBJ1-2; TRBD1 aligns across 9 bases. Germline assignment: CDR1 SGHRS and CDR2 YFSETQ. J was trimmed by 6 bases and V by 4 bases; bases with no gene match: 7. The CDR3 extends over 14 amino acids.

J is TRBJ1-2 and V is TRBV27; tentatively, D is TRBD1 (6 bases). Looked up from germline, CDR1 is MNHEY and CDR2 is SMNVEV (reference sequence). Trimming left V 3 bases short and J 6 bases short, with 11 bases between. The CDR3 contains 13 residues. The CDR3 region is CASSLSGVHGYTF. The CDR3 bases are TGTGCCAGCAGTTTGTCAGGGGTGCATGGCTACACCTTC.

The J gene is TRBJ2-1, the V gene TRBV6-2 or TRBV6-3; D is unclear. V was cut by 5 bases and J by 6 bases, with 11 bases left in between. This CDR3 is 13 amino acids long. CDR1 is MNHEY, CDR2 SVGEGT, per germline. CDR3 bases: TGTGCCAGCAGTGAGGCTAACCCCAATGAGCAGTTCTTC. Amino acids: CASSEANPNEQFF.

CDR3 in amino acids: CAISPLAGGADTQYF. Here the CDR3 DNA reads TGTGCCATCAGCCCACTAGCGGGAGGTGCAGATACGCAGTATTTT. The chain has TRBV10-3 and TRBJ2-3; 12 bases are a match to TRBD2. J was trimmed by 4 bases and V by 6 bases; bases with no gene match: 5. This CDR3 comprises 15 residues. Looked up from germline, CDR1 is ENHRY and CDR2 is SYGVKD.

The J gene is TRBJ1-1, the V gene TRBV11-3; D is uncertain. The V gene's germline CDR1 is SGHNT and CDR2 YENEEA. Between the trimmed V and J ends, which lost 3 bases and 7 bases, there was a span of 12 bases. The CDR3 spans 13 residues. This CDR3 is CASSLEGTNEAFF. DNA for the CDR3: TGTGCCAGCAGCTTGGAGGGTACCAATGAAGCTTTCTTT. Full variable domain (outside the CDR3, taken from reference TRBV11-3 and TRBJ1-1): EAGVVQSPRYKIIEKKQPVAFWCNPISGHNTLYWYLQNLGQGPELLIRYENEEAVDDSQLPKDRFSAERLKGVDSTLKIQPAELGDSAVYLCASSLEGTNEAFFGQGTRLTVV.

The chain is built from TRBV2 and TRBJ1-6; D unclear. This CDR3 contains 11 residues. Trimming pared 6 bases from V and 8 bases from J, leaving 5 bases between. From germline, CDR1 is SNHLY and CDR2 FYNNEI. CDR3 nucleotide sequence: TGTGCCAGCAGGGCGGATTCACCCCTCCACTTT. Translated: CASRADSPLHF. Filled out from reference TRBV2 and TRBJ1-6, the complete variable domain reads EPEVTQTPSHQVTQMGQEVILRCVPISNHLYFYWYRQILGQKVEFLVSFYNNEISEKSEIFDDQFSVERPDGSNFTLKIRSTKLEDSAMYFCASRADSPLHFGNGTRLTVT.

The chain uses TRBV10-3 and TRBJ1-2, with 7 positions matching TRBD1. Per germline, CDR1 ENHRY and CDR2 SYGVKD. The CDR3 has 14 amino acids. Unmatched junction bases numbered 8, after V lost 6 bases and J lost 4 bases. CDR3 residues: CAIRDSTGSYGYTF. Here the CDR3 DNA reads TGTGCCATCAGGGATTCGACAGGGAGCTATGGCTACACCTTC.

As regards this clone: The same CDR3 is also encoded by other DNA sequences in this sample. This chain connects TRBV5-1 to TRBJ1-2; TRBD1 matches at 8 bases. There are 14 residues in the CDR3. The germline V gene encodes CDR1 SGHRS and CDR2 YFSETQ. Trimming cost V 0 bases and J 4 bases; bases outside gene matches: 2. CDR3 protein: CASSLGDRGYGYTF. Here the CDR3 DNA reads TGCGCCAGCAGCTTGGGCGACAGGGGCTATGGCTACACCTTC. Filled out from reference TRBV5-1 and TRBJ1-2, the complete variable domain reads KAGVTQTPRYLIKTRGQQVTLSCSPISGHRSVSWYQQTPGQGLQFLFEYFSETQRNKGNFPGRFSGRQFSNSRSEMNVSTLELGDSALYLCASSLGDRGYGYTFGSGTRLTVV.

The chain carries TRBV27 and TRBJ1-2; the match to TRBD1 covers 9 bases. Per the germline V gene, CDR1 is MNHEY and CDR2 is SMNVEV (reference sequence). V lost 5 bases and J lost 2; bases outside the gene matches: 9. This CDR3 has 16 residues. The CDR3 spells CASSTFLGQGNYGYTF. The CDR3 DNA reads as TGTGCCAGCAGTACCTTTTTGGGACAGGGAAACTATGGCTACACCTTC.

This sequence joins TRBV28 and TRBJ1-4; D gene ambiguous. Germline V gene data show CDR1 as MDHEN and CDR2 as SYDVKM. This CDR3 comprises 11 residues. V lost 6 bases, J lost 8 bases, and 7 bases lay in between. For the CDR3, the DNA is TGTGCCAGCAGGGCGGGGGAAAAACTGTTTTTT. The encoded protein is CASRAGEKLFF.

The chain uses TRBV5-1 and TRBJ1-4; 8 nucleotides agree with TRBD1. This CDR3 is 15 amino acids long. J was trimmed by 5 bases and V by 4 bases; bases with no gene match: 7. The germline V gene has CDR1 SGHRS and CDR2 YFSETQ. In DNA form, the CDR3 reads TGCGCCAGCAGCCCGGGGGACAGGCAAAATGAAAAACTGTTTTTT. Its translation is CASSPGDRQNEKLFF.

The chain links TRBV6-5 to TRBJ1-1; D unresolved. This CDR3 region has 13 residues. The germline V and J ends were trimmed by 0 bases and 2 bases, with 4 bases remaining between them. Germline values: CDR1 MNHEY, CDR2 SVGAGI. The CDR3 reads CASSYSSNTEAFF. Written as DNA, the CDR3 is TGTGCCAGCAGTTACTCCTCTAACACTGAAGCTTTCTTT.

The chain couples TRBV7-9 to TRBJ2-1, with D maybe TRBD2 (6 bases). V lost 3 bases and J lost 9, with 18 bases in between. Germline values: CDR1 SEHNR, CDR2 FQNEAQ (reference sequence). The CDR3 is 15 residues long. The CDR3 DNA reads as TGTGCCAGCAGCTTGTGGGGGGTTGTAGTCGGTGAGCAGTTCTTC. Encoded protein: CASSLWGVVVGEQFF.

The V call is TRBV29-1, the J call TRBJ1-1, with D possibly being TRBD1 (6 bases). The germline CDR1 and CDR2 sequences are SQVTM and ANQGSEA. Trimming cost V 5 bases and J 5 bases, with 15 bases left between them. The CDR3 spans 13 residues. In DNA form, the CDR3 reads TGCAGCGTTTGGTTAGGGGGGGCGACTGAAGCTTTCTTT. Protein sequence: CSVWLGGATEAFF.

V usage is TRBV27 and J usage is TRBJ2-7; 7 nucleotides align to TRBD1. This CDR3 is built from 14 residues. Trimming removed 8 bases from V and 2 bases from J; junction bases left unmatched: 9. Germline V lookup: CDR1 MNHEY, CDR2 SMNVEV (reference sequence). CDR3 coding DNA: TGTGCCAGCGCCGACAGGGCTGGACCCTACGAGCAGTACTTC. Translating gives CASADRAGPYEQYF.